This TCR beta chain was documented in a study of shared clonotypes between healthy human individuals. For the study at large: Researchers assigned three CD4 naive, three CD4 memory, two CD8 naive and one CD8 memory plate to each donor.

V was clipped by 0 bases and J by 3 bases, with 15 bases between them. Germline loops: CDR1 MNHNS, CDR2 SASEGT. This CDR3 is built from 17 residues. The study separated CD4+ cells into CD45RA+ naive and CD45RA-negative memory subsets. TCRdb's table, derived via immunoSEQ multiplex PCR, lists solely in-frame clones and lacks some. The sample comprises 2 million to 2.5 million clones, around 93% of which are singletons, and 0.37% rests with the top ten. The rearrangement uses TRBV6-1 and TRBJ1-3; tentative D call: TRBD1 (5 bases). This receptor was taken from a man in his late teens or twenties in good health. Some clones in this sample may be carry-over from other donors' samples. Sequencing was carried out using naive CD4+ T cells from PBMCs. As for subset: CD45RA+ positively selected. Written as DNA, the CDR3 is TGTGCCAGCAGTGAAGCGGGGGTACTAACGGGTGGAAACACCATATATTTT. Its translation: CASSEAGVLTGGNTIYF.